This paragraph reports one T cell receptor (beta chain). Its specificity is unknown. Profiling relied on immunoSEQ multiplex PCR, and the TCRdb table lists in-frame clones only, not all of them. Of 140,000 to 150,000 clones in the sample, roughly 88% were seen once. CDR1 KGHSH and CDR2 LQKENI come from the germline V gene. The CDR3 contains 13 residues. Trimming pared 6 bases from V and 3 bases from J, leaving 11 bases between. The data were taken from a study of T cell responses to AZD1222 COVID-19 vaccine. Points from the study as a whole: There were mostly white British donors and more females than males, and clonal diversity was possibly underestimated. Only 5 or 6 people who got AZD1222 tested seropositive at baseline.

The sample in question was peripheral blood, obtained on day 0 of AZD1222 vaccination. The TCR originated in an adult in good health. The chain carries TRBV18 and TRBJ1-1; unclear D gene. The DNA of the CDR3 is TGTGCCAGCTCCCGTTCCCTCGACACTGAAGCTTTCTTT. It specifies CASSRSLDTEAFF.